This TCR beta chain was profiled in a study of control samples from healthy donors and cancer patients. V was clipped by 5 bases and J by 2 bases; unmatched bases: 9. The CDR3 runs to 16 residues. Germline V gene lookup returns CDR1 SEHNR and CDR2 FQNEAQ (reference sequence). The protocol was immunoSEQ multiplex PCR, while the TCRdb copy is restricted to in-frame clones and leaves out a portion. The sample holds around 63,000 clones; around 87% are singletons and the top ten take 2% to 2.5%. This chain joins TRBV7-9 and TRBJ2-3, with TRBD1 identical over 8 bases. The source of this sequence is a woman aged 45-60 years with head and neck cancer. The source material was PBMCs. This CDR3 reads CASSQGTGGNTDTQYF. The CDR3 DNA reads as TGTGCCAGCAGCCAAGGGACAGGTGGTAACACAGATACGCAGTATTTT.